The TCR beta chain under discussion was sequenced for a study of tumor-infiltrating lymphocytes in primary liver carcinoma. Across the study: Patients underwent surgical resection for primary liver carcinoma. Study outcomes and limitations: Significantly larger top-250-clone fractions were found in tumors than in blood (p = 0.039).

The sample holds a few counts of this clonotype. The target antigen is unknown. Germline trimming cut 7 bases from V and 5 bases from J; bases unmatched to any gene: 8. Germline assignment: CDR1 ENHRY and CDR2 SYGVKD. The CDR3 is 14 amino acids. The input was around 0.5 ug total RNA; TCR beta cDNA was made from it with a constant-region primer. For TCR beta, libraries were produced by three nested multiplex PCR rounds using slightly modified ARM-PCR. The two initial PCR rounds, about 9 cycles each, used TRBV1-TRBV30 forward and C-beta reverse primers. TCRdb re-called the multiplex PCR reads through MiXCR, storing one row per CDR3 protein. Here the sample spans more than 150,000 distinct CDR3 sequences, about 60% being singletons. Unsorted whole blood served as the source of blood RNA, and germline DNA was extracted as well.

Sample: peripheral blood. V gene TRBV10-3 combines with J gene TRBJ2-1; 7 bases are a match to TRBD1. This TCR was recovered from a man aged 35-49 years with primary liver carcinoma and hepatitis B virus infection. The CDR3 nucleotides are TGTGCCATCAAAGGACAGGCCTTGAACAATGAGCAGTTCTTC. It encodes CAIKGQALNNEQFF.